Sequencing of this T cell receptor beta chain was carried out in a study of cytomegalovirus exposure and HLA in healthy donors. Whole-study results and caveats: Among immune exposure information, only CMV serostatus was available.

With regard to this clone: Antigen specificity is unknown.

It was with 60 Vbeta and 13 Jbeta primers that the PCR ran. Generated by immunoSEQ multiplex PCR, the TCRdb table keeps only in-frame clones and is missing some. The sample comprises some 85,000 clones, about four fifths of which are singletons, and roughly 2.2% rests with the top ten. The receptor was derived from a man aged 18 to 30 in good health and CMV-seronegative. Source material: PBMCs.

The CDR3 spells CASSQTSGKSPEAFF. CDR3 DNA sequence: TGTGCCAGCAGCCAGACCTCAGGGAAGTCCCCTGAAGCTTTCTTT. The gene calls are TRBV7-9 and TRBJ1-1, with a possible D match to TRBD1 (5 bases). Germline V CDR1 and CDR2: SEHNR, FQNEAQ (reference sequence). The CDR3 totals 15 residues. V shed 5 bases and J shed 6 bases, with 19 bases lying between them.